The present T cell receptor beta chain was sequenced within a study of blood T cell repertoires in COVID-19 (dated by TCRdb to about 2020). As for the study more broadly: Samples from collaborators originated in the United States, Italy and Spain and spanned both the acute and convalescent phases of COVID-19. The prospective study material was composed of cDNA or gDNA derived from T cells, B-cell-depleted T cells, or PBMCs. Deeply sampled blood TCRbeta repertoires from subjects exposed to, actively infected with, or recovered from COVID-19 were included in the dataset. The repertoires were released in a freely available public database meant as a resource for research on the immune response to SARS-CoV-2. Samples came from the ongoing ImmuneRACE study (first 160 participants) plus 1,254 subjects from 6 global collaborators. The sample metadata nearly always contained a de-identified subject ID, COVID-19 status, age in years and sex. Where available, HLA class I and class II types were obtained from metadata supplied by the sample provider rather than from assay-based typing.

Summary of the overall study and its limitations: The amount of clinical and demographic metadata varied by source and participant and was provided uncurated.

The CDR1 and CDR2 encoded by the germline V gene are MDHEN and SYDVKM. There are 14 amino acids in the CDR3, from cysteine to phenylalanine inclusive. Solely the CDR3 DNA is kept, with 42 bases framed from the first base. Trimming takes 6 bases off V and 6 bases off J; junction bases not matched to a gene: 10. Turning to this clone: The specificity of this receptor is unknown. No much larger clone exists at a distance of one base, and base qualities are not known.

Whole blood was collected in K2EDTA tubes by collaborating institutions according to the institutions' own protocols. For TCRbeta analysis, collaborators shipped samples as frozen whole blood, isolated PBMCs, or DNA extracted from either of those sample types. TCRbeta CDR3 regions were amplified from genomic DNA using the immunoSEQ Assay, a bias-controlled multiplex PCR. For the original study's pipeline: Within the assay, amplification of reference gene primers was used to estimate how many nucleated cells each sample contained. To quantify the absolute abundance of each unique TCRbeta CDR3 rearrangement, sequence reads were collapsed and filtered. For each sample, productive Simpson clonality was calculated as the square root of Simpson's diversity index over productive rearrangements. The immuneACCESS repertoire file appears here via TCRdb, limited to in-frame rearrangements. These files lack a portion of the clones; in checked studies, under half of the deficit traces to unresolved V genes, and the cause of the others is not known. That table gives V, J and clone size, and the DNA gave D and trimming. The sample yields approximately 150,000 clones; 80% to 90% were counted once. Less than 3.5% of the sample is taken by the ten largest.

The source material was peripheral blood. This receptor was obtained from a man between 70 and 80 years old with acute or convalescent COVID-19. The rearrangement combines TRBV28 with TRBJ1-1; 7 bases in the junction line up with TRBD1. Here the CDR3 is given as CASRLQGKLAEAFF. The nucleotides read TGTGCCAGCAGATTACAGGGGAAGCTCGCTGAAGCTTTCTTT.